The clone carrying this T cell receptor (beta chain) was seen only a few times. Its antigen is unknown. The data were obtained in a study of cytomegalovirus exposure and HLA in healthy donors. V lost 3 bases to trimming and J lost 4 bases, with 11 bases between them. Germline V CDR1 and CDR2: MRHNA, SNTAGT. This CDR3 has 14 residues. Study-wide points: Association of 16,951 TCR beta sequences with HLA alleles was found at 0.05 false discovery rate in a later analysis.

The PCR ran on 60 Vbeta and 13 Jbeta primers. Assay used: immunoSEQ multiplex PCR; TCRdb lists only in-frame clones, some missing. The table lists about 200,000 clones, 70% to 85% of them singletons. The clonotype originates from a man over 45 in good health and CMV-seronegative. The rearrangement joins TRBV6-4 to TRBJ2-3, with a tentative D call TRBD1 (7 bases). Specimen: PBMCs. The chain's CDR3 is CASSDTGEADTQYF. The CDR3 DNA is TGTGCCAGCAGTGATACAGGGGAGGCAGATACGCAGTATTTT.